This TCR beta chain emerged from a study of cytomegalovirus exposure and HLA in healthy donors. Germline loops: CDR1 SGHNT, CDR2 YYREEE (reference sequence). CDR3 length: 17 residues. The V and J ends lost 4 bases and 5 bases, in that order; junction bases with no gene match: 13. Repertoires were generated with immunoSEQ multiplex PCR, while TCRdb's copy carries only in-frame clones and drops some. The sample lists 120,000 or so clones, around nine tenths occurring once. This TCR was recovered from a woman aged 18-30 years in good health and CMV-seronegative. The sample was PBMCs. The rearrangement links TRBV5-4 to TRBJ2-2, with 8 bases matching TRBD2. The CDR3 coding sequence is TGTGCCAGCAGCATAGAAAATCGGGGGGGTAAGACCGGGGAGCTGTTTTTT. Translated: CASSIENRGGKTGELFF.